One T cell receptor beta chain is described in this entry. The ends lost 5 bases at V and 4 bases at J; junction bases unmatched: 6. The CDR3 is 14 residues long. CDR1 is SGHTA and CDR2 is FQGTGA in the germline V gene. The data stem from a study of T cell changes during pregnancy in multiple sclerosis. Libraries were prepared by immunoSEQ multiplex PCR; TCRdb keeps only in-frame clonotypes and omits some of them. The sample records about 38,000 clones, approximately 90% being singletons. This sequence was found in a female donor with multiple sclerosis, enrolled in a pregnancy study. The chain combines TRBV7-3 with TRBJ2-3; 7 bases are shared with TRBD1. The source material was CD8+ T cells from peripheral blood mononuclear cells, sampled in the third trimester of pregnancy. CDR3 sequence: CASSIRTGPDTQYF. The CDR3 coding sequence is TGTGCCAGCAGCATCCGGACAGGTCCAGATACGCAGTATTTT.